The 17 T cell receptor beta chains given below trace back to one sample, sequenced in a study of shared clonotypes between healthy human individuals. Generated by immunoSEQ multiplex PCR, the TCRdb table keeps only in-frame clones and is missing some. The sample gives around 990,000 clones, approximately 75% of which show up once; 0.89% is in the top ten. The sequenced sample consisted of memory CD4+ T cells from PBMCs. Sample subset: CD45RA-negative fraction. These receptors all stem from a man between 18 and 35 years old in good health. Some clones in this sample may be carry-over from other donors' samples.

This clone was counted a few times. This rearrangement joins TRBV10-3 to TRBJ2-5; D not resolved. This CDR3 is built from 12 residues. Germline CDR1 and CDR2: ENHRY and SYGVKD. Trimming stripped 0 bases from V and 5 bases from J, with 4 bases between. CDR3 nucleotides: TGTGCCATCAGTGAGTCATGGGAGACCCAGTACTTC. Translation: CAISESWETQYF.

The chain is built from TRBV7-3 and TRBJ2-5, with 7 bases fitting TRBD1. Germline-derived CDR1 and CDR2 are SGHTA and FQGTGA. With V trimmed by 5 bases and J by 5 bases, 11 bases remained unmatched. The CDR3 contains 15 residues. In nucleotides, the CDR3 is TGTGCCAGCAGCAAGACAGGGTTCCCTGGGGAGACCCAGTACTTC. Its protein product is CASSKTGFPGETQYF.

The chain combines TRBV7-9 with TRBJ1-5; 9 bases fit TRBD1. The CDR3 length is 14 residues. Germline CDR1 and CDR2: SEHNR and FQNEAQ (reference sequence). Trimming cost V 5 bases and J 6 bases; bases outside gene matches: 5. The CDR3, as DNA: TGTGCCAGCAGCCAGACAGGGGGTAGTCAGCCCCAGCATTTT. Protein: CASSQTGGSQPQHF.

The chain links TRBV4-1 to TRBJ2-5, with 7 bases aligning to TRBD2. Losses at the gene ends were 1 base for V and 2 bases for J; bases not matched to a gene: 7. Per germline, CDR1 MGHRA and CDR2 YSYEKL. This CDR3 has 16 residues. CDR3 DNA sequence: TGCGCCAGCAGCCAAGGAGTTTCGGGAGGTCAAGAGACCCAGTACTTC. Translating it yields CASSQGVSGGQETQYF.

This clone was found a few times. V and J are TRBV28 and TRBJ1-1, with D possibly TRBD1 on 5 matching bases. V was clipped by 0 bases and J by 0 bases, with 8 bases between them. This CDR3 comprises 15 residues. Germline CDR1 is MDHEN and CDR2 is SYDVKM. The DNA for the CDR3 is TGTGCCAGCAGTTTATGGGGACCTATGAACACTGAAGCTTTCTTT. Translating it yields CASSLWGPMNTEAFF.

The chain carries TRBV4-2 and TRBJ1-1, with a weak D call TRBD1 (5 bases). The CDR3 totals 15 residues. Germline lookup yields CDR1 LGHNA and CDR2 YNFKEQ. V dropped 5 bases and J dropped 4 bases, with 17 bases sitting between them. CDR3 bases: TGTGCCAGCAGCACGCTGACTGGGGCGCGCACTGAAGCTTTCTTT. This translates into CASSTLTGARTEAFF.

This clone was detected once. The CDR3 reads CASSLQGVPPNTGELFF. CDR3 bases: TGTGCCAGCTCACTGCAGGGGGTCCCTCCGAACACCGGGGAGCTGTTTTTT. The chain uses TRBV18 and TRBJ2-2; 7 positions agree with TRBD1. CDR1 KGHSH and CDR2 LQKENI come from the germline V gene. The trim removed 4 bases at V and 0 bases at J, leaving 8 bases unmatched. The CDR3 is 17 amino acids.

The chain carries TRBV7-2 and TRBJ1-2, with D hard to call. The V and J ends lost 3 bases and 3 bases respectively, with 8 bases between them. The CDR3 length is 13 residues. Germline loops: CDR1 SGHTA, CDR2 FQGNSA. CDR3 amino acids: CASSLRVYYGYTF. DNA of the CDR3: TGTGCCAGCAGCTTGAGGGTTTACTATGGCTACACCTTC.

The chain employs TRBV19 and TRBJ2-4; D might be TRBD1 (6 bases). Per germline, CDR1 LNHDA and CDR2 SQIVND (reference sequence). Trimming left V 7 bases short and J 1 base short, with 11 bases between. There are 14 residues in the CDR3. Written as DNA, the CDR3 is TGTGCCAGTACCTCAGGGGCGGCCAAAAACATTCAGTACTTC. Its translation is CASTSGAAKNIQYF.

The V gene is TRBV6-5, the J gene TRBJ1-2; a weak D match, TRBD1 (5 bases). The CDR3 contains 14 residues. Germline CDR1 reads MNHEY; CDR2 reads SVGAGI. The V end was cut by 5 bases, the J end by 7 bases, with 17 bases between. CDR3 amino acids: CASSPGGVSVGYTF. The CDR3 DNA follows: TGTGCCAGCAGTCCTGGGGGGGTAAGCGTTGGCTACACCTTC.

The chain has TRBV16 and TRBJ1-1; the D gene is possibly TRBD1 (5 bases). The CDR3 has 14 residues. Germline V gives CDR1 KGHSY, CDR2 FQNENV. The V gene lost 5 bases and the J gene lost 1 base, with 11 bases spanning the gap. The CDR3, as DNA: TGTGCCAGCAGCTCTTCCGGGGCGAACACTGAAGCTTTCTTT. Amino acid sequence: CASSSSGANTEAFF.

This clone occurred once. J is TRBJ2-7 and V is TRBV7-2; TRBD1 agrees at 10 bases. The CDR3 is made up of 15 amino acids. Germline CDR1 reads SGHTA; CDR2 reads FQGNSA. V lost 5 bases to trimming and J lost 7 bases; unmatched junction nucleotides: 11. For the CDR3, the DNA is TGTGCCAGCAGCCTCACCGGGACAGGGGCGGGGGAGCAGTACTTC. Its translation: CASSLTGTGAGEQYF.

The chain uses TRBV10-3 and TRBJ2-3; D remains unclear. Trimming pared 2 bases from V and 0 bases from J, leaving 9 bases between. Germline V gene data show CDR1 as ENHRY and CDR2 as SYGVKD. The CDR3 sequence is 15 residues long. CDR3: CAISEQRKSTDTQYF. CDR3 in DNA: TGTGCCATCAGTGAGCAGCGCAAGAGCACAGATACGCAGTATTTT.

V is TRBV7-9 and J is TRBJ2-1; D remains unclear. V was shortened by 3 bases and J by 9 bases, with 9 bases between the two germline ends. The CDR3 has 12 residues. In germline, CDR1 is SEHNR, CDR2 FQNEAQ (reference sequence). CDR3 in DNA: TGTGCCAGCAGCTTGGATGTTGGTGAGCAGTTCTTC. Protein sequence: CASSLDVGEQFF.

Of note for this clone: The junction departs from the called germline gene at one end, perhaps through a read error. CDR3 loop: CASSLDSYQPQHF. The CDR3 bases are TGTGCCAGCAGCTTAGATAGCTATCAGCCCCAGCATTTT. The chain links TRBV11-2 to TRBJ1-5; D gene ambiguous. The CDR3 has 13 amino acids. Germline assignment: CDR1 SGHAT and CDR2 FQNNGV.

The CDR3 is CASSSRLAGDQYF. The CDR3, as DNA: TGTGCCAGCAGCTCCCGACTAGCGGGAGACCAGTACTTC. V and J are TRBV7-2 and TRBJ2-7; 12 bases agree with TRBD2. CDR1 and CDR2 from the germline V gene are SGHTA and FQGNSA. V was pared by 4 bases and J by 10 bases, with 5 bases of the junction left unmatched. The CDR3 totals 13 residues.

The chain recombines TRBV28 with TRBJ2-4; D possibly corresponds to TRBD1 (5 bases). The V gene's germline CDR1 is MDHEN and CDR2 SYDVKM. V lost 3 bases and J lost 0, with 9 bases in between. This CDR3 contains 15 residues. The CDR3 here is CASSFTTVAKNIQYF. The DNA for the CDR3 is TGTGCCAGCAGTTTCACGACAGTAGCCAAAAACATTCAGTACTTC.